This entry features one T cell receptor (beta chain) sequence. Its antigen is still unknown. The sample holds no much larger clone one base away, and base qualities are not on file. This sample was taken from a study of graft-versus-host responses after intestinal transplantation (dated by TCRdb to 2020 to 2023). The study in broad terms: Multivisceral, liver-intestinal, or isolated intestinal transplants were received by the recipients. Every recipient was given anti-thymocyte globulin induction, then maintenance tacrolimus and steroids for about 3 years. After intestinal transplantation, graft-versus-host and host-versus-graft alloreactive T cell clones were followed in the graft, circulation and bone marrow using bulk TCR-beta CDR3 sequencing. To identify alloreactive clones, pre-transplant mixed lymphocyte reaction products were sequenced and then compared with unstimulated pre-transplant donor and recipient T cells. Of the approximately 25 intestinal transplant recipients enrolled in the cohort, one of whom was a retransplant, a few patients without pretransplant specimens were excluded. Donor T cell macrochimerism was defined as a peak of at least 4% donor T cells among recipient peripheral blood mononuclear cells. Instead of going to the commercial service, samples from a few later patients were sequenced in-house on an Illumina MiSeq and processed with MiXCR. Broader findings and caveats from the paper: Peak levels of circulating GvH clones were associated with declines in HvG clones early after transplant. The relatively low number and heterogeneity of intestinal transplant patients limited the conclusions. GvH clones turned up in recipient bone marrow, with some appearing earlier in ileal mucosa or blood, a pattern consistent with an intestinal mucosal origin. In patients with donor T cell macrochimerism, the allografts had high GvH to HvG T cell clonal ratios.

Compared with germline, V lacks 0 bases and J lacks 0 bases; bases without a gene match: 0. As encoded in the germline V gene, CDR1 is MRHNA while CDR2 is SNTAGT. Spanning cysteine to phenylalanine, the CDR3 consists of 16 amino acids. Only the CDR3 region is kept as DNA, spanning 48 bases read in frame from base 1. Library preparation employed the immunoSEQ multiplex PCR assay. Adaptive Biotechnologies carried out high-throughput TCR-beta CDR3 sequencing of genomic DNA for most patients. The original methods were these. Adaptive's ImmunoSEQ software supplied the TCR sequencing data for 18 patients, while MiXCR and VDJtools were used to process a few other patients. CDR3 nucleotide sequences shared by donor and recipient were removed because the origin of these sequences could not be assigned. At least 2-fold expansion over unstimulated cells and a minimum CFSE-low frequency of 0.002% (template counts) or 0.001% (read counts) were required for clones to be classified as alloreactive. Mappable clones were those detected in sequenced pre-transplant spleen, lymph node, or MLR CFSE-low populations of the donor or recipient. Cumulative frequency of alloreactive clones was calculated as a percentage of all sequences weighted by copy number. In TCRdb, the immuneACCESS table is reduced to in-frame sequences with V and J assigned. These tables do not hold every clone; where another copy was compared, an unresolved V gene accounts for under half, and the others remain unexplained. V and J calls and clone size follow that table, whereas D and trimming were derived from the DNA. Counted in this sample were tens of thousands of clones; 85% to 90% of them appeared once. The ten biggest clones cover around 1.5% of the sample.

Blood samples were collected up to 4 times in the first month after transplant and then at least monthly when available. The sequences come from PBMCs, collected 26 days after transplant. The rearrangement joined TRBV6-4 to TRBJ2-3, with 10 middle bases fitting TRBD2. The sequence came from a human patient who received an intestinal transplant, so some T cells may come from the graft donor. The base sequence is TGTGCCAGCAGTGACTCGACTAGCGGGAGCACAGATACGCAGTATTTT. Its protein reads: CASSDSTSGSTDTQYF.